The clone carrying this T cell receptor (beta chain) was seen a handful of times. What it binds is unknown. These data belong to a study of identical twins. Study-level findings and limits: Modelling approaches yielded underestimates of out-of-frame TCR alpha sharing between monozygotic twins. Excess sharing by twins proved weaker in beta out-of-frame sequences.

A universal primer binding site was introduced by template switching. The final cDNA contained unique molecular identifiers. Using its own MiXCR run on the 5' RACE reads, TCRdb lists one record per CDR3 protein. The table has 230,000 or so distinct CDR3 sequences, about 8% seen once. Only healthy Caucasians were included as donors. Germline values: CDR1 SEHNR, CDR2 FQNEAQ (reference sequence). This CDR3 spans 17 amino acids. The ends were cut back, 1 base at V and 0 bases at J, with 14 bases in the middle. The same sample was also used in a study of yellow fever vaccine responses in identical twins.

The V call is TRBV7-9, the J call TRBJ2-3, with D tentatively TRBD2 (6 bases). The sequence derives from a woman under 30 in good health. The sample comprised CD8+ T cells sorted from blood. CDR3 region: CASSLEKPSASTDTQYF. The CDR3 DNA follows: TGTGCCAGCAGCTTAGAAAAGCCTAGCGCTAGCACAGATACGCAGTATTTT. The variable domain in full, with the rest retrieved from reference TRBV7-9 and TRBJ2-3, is DTGVSQNPRHKITKRGQNVTFRCDPISEHNRLYWYRQTLGQGPEFLTYFQNEAQLEKSRLLSDRFSAERPKGSFSTLEIQRTEQGDSAMYLCASSLEKPSASTDTQYFGPGTRLTVL.